Presented here are 18 T cell receptor beta chains from one specimen sequenced in a study of tumor-infiltrating lymphocytes in oesophageal squamous cell carcinoma. TCRdb reprocessed the PCR reads with MiXCR, giving one entry per CDR3 protein. The repertoire holds 5,500 to 7,500 distinct CDR3 sequences, with less than 15% as singletons. What was sequenced was esophageal tumor tissue. The receptors here all came from a male donor with esophageal squamous cell carcinoma.

This clonotype has ten or more counts. The chain employs TRBV4-2 and TRBJ2-5, with no clear D. Germline-derived CDR1 and CDR2 are LGHNA and YNFKEQ. V lost 0 bases and J 2 bases, leaving 10 bases between the germline ends. The CDR3 has 15 amino acids. The CDR3 nucleotides read TGTGCCAGCAGCCAAGATCGCGGATTACAAGAGACCCAGTACTTC. This encodes CASSQDRGLQETQYF.

This clonotype was seen ten or more times. J is TRBJ1-1 and V is TRBV5-1; D call uncertain. Germline CDR1 is SGHRS and CDR2 is YFSETQ. CDR3 length: 16 residues. The V gene lost 5 bases and the J gene lost 3 bases, with 20 bases spanning the gap. CDR3 loop: CASRPAFQSVYTEAFF. DNA for the CDR3: TGCGCCAGCAGACCGGCCTTTCAGTCGGTGTACACTGAAGCTTTCTTT.

The chain combines TRBV2 with TRBJ2-5; D gene uncertain. The tail of the sequence fits TRBJ2-7 better, so the J call may be wrong. The CDR3 covers 14 residues. CDR1 is SNHLY, CDR2 FYNNEI, per germline. In nucleotides, the CDR3 is TGTGCCAGCAGTGTGGGCACCCTACCCTACGAGCAGTACTTC. Protein product: CASSVGTLPYEQYF.

By sample share, this clonotype is medium-sized (0.01 to 0.1%). The chain links TRBV6-1 to TRBJ2-5, with 14 bases aligning to TRBD2. The CDR3 contains 18 residues. V lost 5 bases, J lost 5 bases, and 13 bases stayed unmatched. Germline CDR1 reads MNHNS; CDR2 reads SASEGT. As DNA, the CDR3 is TGTGCCAGCAGTCGCGGTGGACTAGCGGGGGGAGCTGGGGAGACCCAGTACTTC. Its translation is CASSRGGLAGGAGETQYF.

This clonotype was detected ten times or more. V and J are TRBV6-4 and TRBJ2-1; 8 bases line up with TRBD1. The CDR3 is 16 residues long. The J segment lost 5 bases and the V segment lost 2 bases, leaving 8 bases of the junction unmatched. CDR1 and CDR2 from the germline V gene are MRHNA and SNTAGT. The CDR3 nucleotides are TGTGCCAGCAGTGACCGGGGGACAGGCGACCACAATGAGCAGTTCTTC. This encodes CASSDRGTGDHNEQFF.

This clonotype was counted many times. The V and J genes are TRBV15 and TRBJ2-1; D perhaps matches TRBD2 (5 bases). The CDR3 is 14 residues long. Germline CDR1 is LNHNV and CDR2 is YYDKDF (reference sequence). V shed 1 base and J shed 8 bases, with 12 bases lying between them. The CDR3 nucleotides are TGTGCCACCAGCAGAGGTTCCTTCGGGGATGAGCAGTTCTTC. As protein: CATSRGSFGDEQFF.

This clonotype was observed many times. The gene calls are TRBV28 and TRBJ1-5; D is unclear. Trimming removed 5 bases at V and 0 bases at J, with 8 bases between. This CDR3 region has 14 residues. Germline CDR1 is MDHEN and CDR2 is SYDVKM. CDR3 region: CASSLDTSNQPQHF. Written as DNA, the CDR3 is TGTGCCAGCAGTCTAGACACTAGCAATCAGCCCCAGCATTTT.

The rearrangement uses TRBV20-1 and TRBJ1-5; TRBD1 aligns across 7 bases. The CDR3 runs to 15 residues. Germline V CDR1 and CDR2: DFQATT, SNEGSKA (reference sequence). Germline trimming cut 0 bases from V and 7 bases from J; bases unmatched to any gene: 9. CDR3 in amino acids: CSARDVGRDSQPQHF. The CDR3, as DNA: TGCAGTGCTAGAGATGTGGGGAGGGACAGCCAGCCCCAGCATTTT.

The table lists this clonotype with many counts. This chain links TRBV6-2 or TRBV6-3 with TRBJ2-7; D not certain. Germline V gene lookup returns CDR1 MNHEY and CDR2 SVGEGT. With 2 bases removed from V and 2 bases from J, the gap between germline ends came to 4 bases. This CDR3 has 12 amino acids. The CDR3 loop reads CASSYVTYEQYF. The CDR3 DNA reads TGTGCCAGCAGTTACGTGACCTACGAGCAGTACTTC.

Many counts were recorded for this clonotype. The chain has TRBV6-1 and TRBJ1-1; D is uncertain. The V end was cut by 6 bases, the J end by 4 bases, with 12 bases between. The germline V gene has CDR1 MNHNS and CDR2 SASEGT. The CDR3 is made up of 13 amino acids. For the CDR3, the DNA is TGTGCCAGCAGCCACAGACACCTCACTGAAGCTTTCTTT. Translated, it gives CASSHRHLTEAFF.

This clonotype was seen a handful of times. This sequence joins TRBV2 and TRBJ1-4; D remains unclear. In germline, CDR1 is SNHLY, CDR2 FYNNEI. The CDR3 totals 14 residues. V lost 11 bases and J lost 0, with 13 bases in between. The CDR3 nucleotides read TGTGCCGGTTCCCAAGTTGCAACTAATGAAAAACTGTTTTTT. Translated: CAGSQVATNEKLFF.

At least ten counts were recorded for this clonotype. CDR3 DNA: TGTGCCAGCAGCTTGGATGCAAACGAAGCTTTCTTT. Protein product: CASSLDANEAFF. V gene TRBV5-4 combines with J gene TRBJ1-1; no reliable D call. Per the germline V gene, CDR1 is SGHNT and CDR2 is YYREEE (reference sequence). This CDR3 region has 12 residues. Between the trimmed V and J ends, which lost 0 bases and 8 bases, there was a span of 8 bases.

In this sample, this clonotype turned up many times. This chain links TRBV6-1 with TRBJ1-6; D is perhaps TRBD1 (6 bases). The CDR3 runs to 12 residues. The germline gives CDR1 MNHNS, CDR2 SASEGT. The V end was cut by 6 bases, the J end by 7 bases, with 7 bases between. As DNA, the CDR3 is TGTGCCAGCAGAGGGGGGAATTCACCCCTCCACTTT. Translating gives CASRGGNSPLHF.

In this sample, this clonotype turned up many times. Given the absence of the conserved phenylalanine or tryptophan at the CDR3 end, a read error is likely. The limits of the CDR3 on the DNA are not certain, so only TCRdb's listed CDR3 is given. V is TRBV7-2 and J is TRBJ2-7; the table assigns TRBD1, which was not confirmed against the DNA. The CDR3 extends over 18 residues, inclusive of both ends. Looked up from germline, CDR1 is SGHTA and CDR2 is FQGNSA. The CDR3 here is CASSLQTTGTNYGYTFGS.

By frequency in the sample, this clonotype is medium-sized. The chain employs TRBV7-2 and TRBJ2-3; TRBD1 agrees at 10 bases. The length of the CDR3 is 17 residues. Germline lookup yields CDR1 SGHTA and CDR2 FQGNSA. V lost 2 bases, J lost 0 bases, and 5 bases stayed unmatched. For the CDR3, the DNA is TGTGCCAGCAGCTTATCCGGGACAGGGGATAGCACAGATACGCAGTATTTT. Its translation: CASSLSGTGDSTDTQYF.

This clonotype was observed at least ten times. The gene calls are TRBV5-1 and TRBJ2-3; a weak D match, TRBD1 (5 bases). Germline V lookup: CDR1 SGHRS, CDR2 YFSETQ. The CDR3 has 15 residues. Trimming removed 3 bases at V and 1 base at J, with 12 bases between. The CDR3 loop is CASSWEGVGTDTQYF. CDR3 bases: TGCGCCAGCAGCTGGGAAGGGGTTGGCACAGATACGCAGTATTTT.

This clonotype is classed as medium-sized. CDR3 nucleotides: TGTGCCAGCAGCGACCGGACCGGCAATCAGCCCCAGCATTTT. As protein: CASSDRTGNQPQHF. The V gene is TRBV7-2, the J gene TRBJ1-5; D is unclear. Germline CDR1 is SGHTA and CDR2 is FQGNSA. V lost 5 bases to trimming and J lost 2 bases, with 10 bases between them. There are 14 residues in the CDR3.

This clonotype has a count of ten or more. Given a much more abundant clone one base away, this may be a read error. The chain combines TRBV5-1 with TRBJ2-5; TRBD1 matches 7 bases. This CDR3 has 14 amino acids. Per germline, CDR1 SGHRS and CDR2 YFSETQ. Trimming cost V 0 bases and J 11 bases; bases outside gene matches: 10. The CDR3 DNA reads TGCGCCAGCAGCTTGGCGACAGGGATCGATGAGCAGTACTTC. Its translation: CASSLATGIDEQYF.